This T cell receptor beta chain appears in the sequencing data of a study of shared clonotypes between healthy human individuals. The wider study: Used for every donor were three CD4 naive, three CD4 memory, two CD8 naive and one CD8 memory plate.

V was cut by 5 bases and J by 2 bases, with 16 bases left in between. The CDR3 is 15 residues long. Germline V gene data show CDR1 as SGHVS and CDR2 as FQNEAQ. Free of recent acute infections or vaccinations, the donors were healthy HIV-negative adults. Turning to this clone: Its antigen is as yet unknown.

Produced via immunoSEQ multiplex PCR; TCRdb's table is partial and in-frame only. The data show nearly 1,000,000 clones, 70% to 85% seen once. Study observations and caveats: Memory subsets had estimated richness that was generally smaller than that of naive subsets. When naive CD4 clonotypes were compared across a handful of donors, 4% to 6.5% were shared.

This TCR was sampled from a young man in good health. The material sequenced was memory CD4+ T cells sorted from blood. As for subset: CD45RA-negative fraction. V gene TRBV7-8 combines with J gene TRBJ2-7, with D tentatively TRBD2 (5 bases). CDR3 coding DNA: TGTGCCAGCAGCAGGAAGTGGGGAGAACCCTACGAGCAGTACTTC. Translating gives CASSRKWGEPYEQYF. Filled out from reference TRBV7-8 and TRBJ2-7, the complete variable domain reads GAGVSQSPRYKVAKRGQDVALRCDPISGHVSLFWYQQALGQGPEFLTYFQNEAQLDKSGLPSDRFFAERPEGSVSTLKIQRTQQEDSAVYLCASSRKWGEPYEQYFGPGTRLTVT.